This TCR beta chain was identified in a study of blood T cell repertoires in COVID-19. Study-wide background: From T cells, B-cell-depleted T cells, or PBMCs came the material, which was cDNA or gDNA.

Profiled with immunoSEQ multiplex PCR; TCRdb holds only in-frame clones, not every one. Among about 170,000 clones listed, around 81% were seen once. The CDR3 has 15 amino acids. V was clipped by 3 bases and J by 0 bases, with 10 bases between them. CDR1 SGHNT and CDR2 YYREEE come from the germline V gene (reference sequence). Sample: peripheral blood. The sequence was obtained from a human donor with acute or convalescent COVID-19. The donor label of this sample is uncertain. The rearrangement uses TRBV5-4 and TRBJ1-3, with a possible D match to TRBD1 (5 bases). The DNA for the CDR3 is TGTGCCAGCAGCTCATGGGGCCTCTCTGGAAACACCATATATTTT. Translating it yields CASSSWGLSGNTIYF.